The 27 T cell receptor beta chains below all came from one sample that was sequenced in a study of shared clonotypes between healthy human individuals. Libraries were prepared by immunoSEQ multiplex PCR; TCRdb keeps only in-frame clonotypes and omits some of them. The table shows some 1 million clones, with around 74% occurring only once. The specimen was memory CD4+ T cells sorted from blood. Described subset: CD45RA-negative fraction. These receptor sequences come from a man younger than 30 in good health.

The DNA for the CDR3 is TGTGCCAGCAGCTTTCAGCGGAACACTGAAGCTTTCTTT. Translated: CASSFQRNTEAFF. The chain uses TRBV5-8 and TRBJ1-1; no reliable D call. Germline loops: CDR1 SGHTS, CDR2 YDEGEE. The length of the CDR3 is 13 residues. V was pared by 2 bases and J by 1 base, with 6 bases between.

J is TRBJ1-5 and V is TRBV4-1; TRBD1 agrees at 8 bases. Unmatched junction bases numbered 5, after V lost 1 base and J lost 6 bases. Looked up from germline, CDR1 is MGHRA and CDR2 is YSYEKL. CDR3 length: 15 residues. CDR3 coding DNA: TGCGCCAGCAGCCAAGCGACAGGGGTTGTTCAGCCCCAGCATTTT. This translates into CASSQATGVVQPQHF.

This clone was seen a single time. The chain combines TRBV9 with TRBJ2-3; D is unclear. The germline V gene has CDR1 SGDLS and CDR2 YYNGEE. The CDR3 covers 14 residues. The germline V and J ends were trimmed by 4 bases and 6 bases, with 15 bases remaining between them. CDR3 nucleotides: TGTGCCAGCAGCCCCATAACGACCTCGGATACGCAGTATTTT. As protein: CASSPITTSDTQYF.

This clone was observed a handful of times. The V and J genes are TRBV6-6 and TRBJ1-4, with no clear D. V was trimmed by 5 bases and J by 8 bases, leaving 15 bases between them. From germline, CDR1 is MNHNY and CDR2 SVGAGI (reference sequence). The CDR3 is made up of 14 amino acids. Here the CDR3 reads CASSPPSDGEKLFF. CDR3 nucleotide sequence: TGTGCCAGCAGTCCCCCCTCGGATGGGGAAAAACTGTTTTTT.

This chain joins TRBV6-6 and TRBJ2-4; D is possibly TRBD1 (6 bases). The CDR3 extends over 12 amino acids. V lost 10 bases and J lost 10, with 17 bases in between. Germline assignment: CDR1 MNHNY and CDR2 SVGAGI (reference sequence). This CDR3 reads CATRQVNQIQYF. CDR3 nucleotides: TGTGCCACAAGACAGGTCAACCAAATTCAGTACTTC.

Here the CDR3 reads CASSSATGGYGYTF. The CDR3 DNA reads TGTGCCAGCAGCTCAGCGACAGGGGGATATGGCTACACCTTC. This chain uses TRBV5-6 with TRBJ1-2, with 9 bases matching TRBD1. The CDR3 has 14 amino acids. Trimming took 3 bases from V and 5 from J; bases not matched to a gene: 5. Germline lookup yields CDR1 SGHDT and CDR2 YYEEEE.

The V gene is TRBV5-1, the J gene TRBJ2-7; weak D call: TRBD1 (5 bases). Germline CDR1 SGHRS, CDR2 YFSETQ. The V end lost 0 bases, the J end lost 6 bases, and 16 bases lay between the germline ends. CDR3 length: 15 amino acids. The CDR3 DNA reads TGCGCCAGCAGCTTGGACCCCAGGGCCCTAGGCGAGCAGTACTTC. Its translation is CASSLDPRALGEQYF.

This clone appeared a few times. The chain links TRBV19 to TRBJ1-4, with TRBD1 as a possible D gene (6 bases). CDR3 length: 14 amino acids. The V gene lost 7 bases and the J gene lost 8 bases, with 17 bases spanning the gap. From germline, CDR1 is LNHDA and CDR2 SQIVND (reference sequence). CDR3 loop: CASTPGTRSEKLFF. As DNA, the CDR3 is TGTGCCAGTACCCCCGGGACAAGGAGCGAAAAACTGTTTTTT.

The sample holds a few counts of this clone. The V and J genes are TRBV5-1 and TRBJ2-7, with D perhaps matching TRBD1 (6 bases). This CDR3 spans 13 amino acids. The germline V gene encodes CDR1 SGHRS and CDR2 YFSETQ. The germline V and J ends were trimmed by 4 bases and 3 bases, with 11 bases remaining between them. CDR3 DNA: TGCGCCAGCAGCATAGGACAGAACTACGAGCAGTACTTC. Protein sequence: CASSIGQNYEQYF.

V is TRBV2 and J is TRBJ2-2, with D perhaps matching TRBD2 (5 bases). V dropped 4 bases and J dropped 7 bases, with 16 bases sitting between them. The CDR3 length is 15 residues. In germline, CDR1 is SNHLY, CDR2 FYNNEI. The CDR3 DNA is TGTGCCAGCAGTGTACTAGACTCGTTAATCGGGGAGCTGTTTTTT. Protein sequence: CASSVLDSLIGELFF.

This clone was counted a few times. This chain connects TRBV5-1 to TRBJ1-5; unclear D gene. The CDR3 has 13 residues. Between the trimmed V and J ends, which lost 4 bases and 10 bases, there was a span of 15 bases. CDR1 is SGHRS, CDR2 YFSETQ, per germline. The CDR3: CASSPGGPLPQHF. The CDR3 bases are TGCGCCAGCAGCCCTGGCGGCCCTCTTCCCCAGCATTTT.

This clone was detected once. The chain links TRBV7-2 to TRBJ2-7, with 11 bases matching TRBD1. This CDR3 is built from 15 residues. The V gene's germline CDR1 is SGHTA and CDR2 FQGNSA. With 1 base clipped from V and 4 bases from J, the junction kept 3 bases outside the gene matches. The CDR3 protein is CASSLGGQGAYEQYF. CDR3 sequence (DNA): TGTGCCAGCAGCTTAGGTGGACAGGGGGCTTACGAGCAGTACTTC.

This clone has only a few counts. The chain employs TRBV29-1 and TRBJ2-1, with D maybe TRBD2 (6 bases). Trimming left V 8 bases short and J 5 bases short, with 10 bases between. Per the germline V gene, CDR1 is SQVTM and CDR2 is ANQGSEA. The CDR3 spans 11 residues. This CDR3 is CSLGLHNEQFF. The CDR3 DNA sequence: TGCAGCTTGGGACTCCACAATGAGCAGTTCTTC.

V is TRBV6-6 and J is TRBJ1-1; 10 bases map to TRBD1. V lost 5 bases, J lost 2 bases, and 5 bases stayed unmatched. CDR3 length: 15 residues. Per the germline V gene, CDR1 is MNHNY and CDR2 is SVGAGI (reference sequence). In DNA form, the CDR3 reads TGTGCCAGCAGTGGAGGGACAGGGGACAACACTGAAGCTTTCTTT. This translates into CASSGGTGDNTEAFF.

This clone was seen once. The CDR3 reads CASSLDGRFTDTQYF. As DNA, the CDR3 is TGCGCCAGCAGCTTGGACGGCAGATTCACAGATACGCAGTATTTT. This chain uses TRBV5-1 with TRBJ2-3, with D uncertain. The length of the CDR3 is 15 residues. V was pared by 0 bases and J by 2 bases, with 10 bases between. Germline loops: CDR1 SGHRS, CDR2 YFSETQ. The variable domain in full, completed from reference TRBV5-1 and TRBJ2-3, reads KAGVTQTPRYLIKTRGQQVTLSCSPISGHRSVSWYQQTPGQGLQFLFEYFSETQRNKGNFPGRFSGRQFSNSRSEMNVSTLELGDSALYLCASSLDGRFTDTQYFGPGTRLTVL.

This chain connects TRBV29-1 to TRBJ2-5; a possible D gene is TRBD1 (6 bases). The CDR3 sequence is 12 residues long. Trimming shortened V by 3 bases and J by 4 bases, and 9 bases separated the two germline ends. Germline CDR1 SQVTM, CDR2 ANQGSEA. CDR3: CSVDARGETQYF. In DNA form, the CDR3 reads TGCAGCGTTGATGCCAGGGGAGAGACCCAGTACTTC.

The genes are TRBV7-9 and TRBJ2-7; 14 bases map to TRBD2. Germline lookup yields CDR1 SEHNR and CDR2 FQNEAQ (reference sequence). The junction had 4 bases not matched to a gene; V was cut back by 1 base and J by 5 bases. This CDR3 spans 16 amino acids. The CDR3 DNA reads TGTGCCAGCAGCTTAGGAGGGACTAGCGGGGGCCACGAGCAGTACTTC. Translation gives CASSLGGTSGGHEQYF. The whole variable domain, filled in from reference TRBV7-9 and TRBJ2-7, reads DTGVSQNPRHKITKRGQNVTFRCDPISEHNRLYWYRQTLGQGPEFLTYFQNEAQLEKSRLLSDRFSAERPKGSFSTLEIQRTEQGDSAMYLCASSLGGTSGGHEQYFGPGTRLTVT.

The chain joins TRBV25-1 to TRBJ2-1; 7 bases map to TRBD2. The trim removed 6 bases at V and 0 bases at J, leaving 11 bases unmatched. The CDR3 contains 17 residues. Germline values: CDR1 MGHDK, CDR2 SYGVNS. The CDR3 DNA reads as TGTGCCAGCAGCCCGTTTAGCGGGCCGAGCTCCTACAATGAGCAGTTCTTC. Its translation: CASSPFSGPSSYNEQFF.

The chain recombines TRBV21-1 with TRBJ1-1; the DNA was not compared with TRBD1, the D call given in the table. TRBV21-1 is annotated as a pseudogene. This CDR3 contains 16 residues. The CDR3 DNA follows: TGTGCCAGCAGCAAATGCCCCAGGACAGGGATGACTGAAGCTTTCTTT. This encodes CASSKCPRTGMTEAFF.

The J gene is TRBJ1-6, the V gene TRBV19; D is undetermined. The CDR3 has 14 amino acids. Trimming left V 4 bases short and J 4 bases short, with 8 bases between. Germline V gene lookup returns CDR1 LNHDA and CDR2 SQIVND (reference sequence). The CDR3 DNA sequence: TGTGCCAGTAGTACTATGGGTTATAATTCACCCCTCCACTTT. It codes for CASSTMGYNSPLHF. The full variable domain, in which reference TRBV19 and TRBJ1-6 provide the parts outside the CDR3, is DGGITQSPKYLFRKEGQNVTLSCEQNLNHDAMYWYRQDPGQGLRLIYYSQIVNDFQKGDIAEGYSVSREKKESFPLTVTSAQKNPTAFYLCASSTMGYNSPLHFGNGTRLTVT.

For this clone: A much larger clone differs by one base, so this may be a read error. The chain has TRBV2 and TRBJ2-1, with TRBD2 matching 10 bases. This CDR3 is 15 amino acids long. Germline V gene lookup returns CDR1 SNHLY and CDR2 FYNNEI. Losses at the gene ends were 2 bases for V and 3 bases for J; bases not matched to a gene: 1. The CDR3 region is CASSETSGDYNEQFF. The CDR3 nucleotides are TGTGCCAGCAGTGAAACTAGCGGGGACTACAATGAGCAGTTCTTC.

The chain links TRBV27 to TRBJ2-1, with a possible D match to TRBD2 (5 bases). This CDR3 contains 12 residues. CDR1 is MNHEY, CDR2 SMNVEV, per germline (reference sequence). Trimming removed 2 bases from V and 6 bases from J, with 5 bases in between. The DNA for the CDR3 is TGTGCCAGCAGTTTAGCGGGCAATGAGCAGTTCTTC. Encoded protein: CASSLAGNEQFF.

The chain combines TRBV5-4 with TRBJ2-1, with TRBD2 as a possible D gene (6 bases). Trimming took off 4 bases at V and 3 bases at J, with 14 bases between the two ends. This CDR3 comprises 15 residues. CDR1 and CDR2 (germline): SGHNT, YYREEE (reference sequence). The CDR3 sequence is CASSPGGTLYNEQFF. The CDR3 nucleotides read TGTGCCAGCAGCCCTGGAGGGACTCTCTACAATGAGCAGTTCTTC.

The chain joins TRBV27 to TRBJ2-2; D is ambiguous. This CDR3 is 12 amino acids long. Deletions cut 7 bases from V and 6 bases from J, with 9 bases between. Germline assignment: CDR1 MNHEY and CDR2 SMNVEV (reference sequence). CDR3 sequence: CASTKVPGELFF. The CDR3 DNA reads TGTGCCAGCACCAAAGTTCCCGGGGAGCTGTTTTTT.

This rearrangement joins TRBV28 to TRBJ2-4, with D perhaps TRBD2 (5 bases). The CDR3 has 15 residues. V was cut by 5 bases and J by 1 base, with 12 bases left in between. Per the germline V gene, CDR1 is MDHEN and CDR2 is SYDVKM. The CDR3: CASSPTRGAKNIQYF. CDR3 nucleotides: TGTGCCAGCAGTCCTACGCGCGGGGCCAAAAACATTCAGTACTTC.

The chain carries TRBV11-3 and TRBJ2-3, with TRBD1 matching 9 bases. Unmatched junction bases numbered 5, after V lost 0 bases and J lost 4 bases. CDR3 length: 16 residues. The germline CDR1 and CDR2 sequences are SGHNT and YENEEA. CDR3 in amino acids: CASSLDAGTGSDTQYF. The CDR3 DNA sequence: TGTGCCAGCAGCTTAGATGCCGGGACAGGGTCAGATACGCAGTATTTT.

The J gene is TRBJ2-7, the V gene TRBV7-8, with D tentatively TRBD2 (7 bases). The CDR3 has 15 residues. Between the trimmed V and J ends, which lost 0 bases and 3 bases, there was a span of 12 bases. CDR1 and CDR2 (germline): SGHVS, FQNEAQ. The CDR3 loop is CASSLAAGALYEQYF. CDR3 DNA: TGTGCCAGCAGCTTAGCGGCGGGGGCCCTCTACGAGCAGTACTTC.